This T cell receptor beta chain was sequenced in a study of T cells in Graves' hyperthyroidism and ophthalmopathy (dated by TCRdb to the late 2010s). About the investigation overall: Peripheral blood was collected at initial diagnosis, before any treatment. A discovery cohort of about 100 patients, about 40 with Graves' ophthalmopathy and 57 with stable Graves' hyperthyroidism, was used to find distinguishing TCR V-J signatures. Prospective prediction of ophthalmopathy was tested in an independent validation cohort consisting of 18 hyperthyroidism patients and some 15 patients who later progressed to ophthalmopathy. For training and testing, the 100 patients in the discovery cohort were randomly divided in a 7:3 ratio. The study also compared thyroid tissue and blood T-cell repertoires from five or six Graves' hyperthyroidism patients. After blood sampling, hyperthyroidism patients were treated with methimazole at a starting dose of 30 mg daily, and ophthalmopathy patients were treated with high-dose intravenous methylprednisolone. The paper reports TCR Vbeta CDR3 sequencing of roughly 140 peripheral blood samples: around 45 ophthalmopathy, around 80 hyperthyroidism and around 17 progressor patients.

This clonotype was counted only a few times. Its antigen is currently not known. It has no much larger one-base neighbor in the sample; base qualities were not kept. The CDR3 goes from the cysteine to the phenylalanine over 16 residues. The only DNA kept is the CDR3, 48 bases in frame from the first base. CDR1 and CDR2 are read off the germline V gene (reference sequence) as SEHNR and FQNEAQ. V sheds 5 bases and J sheds 2 bases, leaving 16 bases between their ends. TCR beta CDR3 regions were amplified from RNA transcripts. The TCR CDR3 was subjected to a first round of RT-PCR using the HTBI primer set and the Qiagen OneStep RT-PCR kit. A second multiplex PCR round built the libraries, followed by size selection and purification. Sequencing of the libraries was done on an Illumina HiSeq2000 using paired-end 100 bp reads. In the authors' own workflow: SOAPnuke was used to process the raw data, removing reads that contained adapters or uncalled bases, had a mean Phred below 15, or lacked an exact match to the constant primer or identifier. COPE v1.2.5 was used to merge high-quality paired reads, and clonotypes were defined as unique nucleotide sequences. Clonotypes were aligned to IMGT TRBV, TRBD and TRBJ reference segments using MiTCR v1.1. Only V-J combinations with frequency above 0.0001, covering about 99% of repertoires, were analysed. A TCS score was defined as the ratio between F50 (clonal expansion) and ExV (chaos), using BLOSUM62-based TCRdist between CDR3 peptides within each V-J. Welch's t-statistics and random forest reduced fewer than 600 V-J features to roughly 13, which were used in a naive Bayes classifier (R e1071). Using fastp at Q25 and MiXCR, TCRdb reprocessed the public reads and kept productive beta chains. Each entry is one CDR3 protein sequence, shown with its most common DNA and genes. The V and J calls were determined by TCRdb, not by the authors. This sample lists a few hundred thousand distinct CDR3 sequences; roughly 14% were detected once. Together, the top ten hold around a quarter of the sample.

Hyperthyroidism patients were newly diagnosed, had a disease duration of under 2 months, and were aged 18 to 65 years. The study excluded patients with uncontrolled infections, other autoimmune diseases, pregnancy or lactation. Diagnoses relied on clinical symptoms, serum thyroxine and TRAb, thyroid ultrasound and orbital computed tomography. For progressor patients, blood was drawn at the first diagnosis of hyperthyroidism, before any ophthalmopathy symptoms had appeared. PBMCs were isolated from 7.5 to 10 ml of fresh peripheral blood by Ficoll-Paque density gradient centrifugation. Progressor patients were first diagnosed with Graves' hyperthyroidism and then developed ophthalmopathy during follow-up. Trizol reagent was used to extract total RNA, and RNA quality was then checked on an Agilent 2100 Bioanalyzer. Findings and caveats that apply to the study as a whole: In cross-validation, a model built on a 13 V-J signature told ophthalmopathy apart from stable hyperthyroidism with 85% to 90% sensitivity and around 84% specificity, and in testing the same model reached 80%/75%. Most expanded thyroid clonotypes (frequency above 0.001) were also detected in blood, a finding suggesting that blood repertoires may reflect thyroid immune responses. In validation, progression to ophthalmopathy was predicted by the model with 70% to 71% sensitivity and nearly 75% specificity, a median of approximately 7.1 months before onset. Sample size was not statistically predetermined, and blinding of investigators to group allocation was not performed.

What was sequenced was blood. The chain uses TRBV7-9 and TRBJ1-3; TRBD1 is a possible D gene, resting on 5 matching bases. This TCR was recovered from a young woman with Graves' hyperthyroidism that later progressed to Graves' ophthalmopathy. The CDR3 protein: CASSPRSLTAGNTIYF. The DNA sequence is given as TGTGCCAGCAGCCCACGGAGTCTGACAGCTGGAAACACCATATATTTT.